Listed below are T cell receptor beta chains from one sample, sequenced in a study of T cell repertoires in cytomegalovirus infection. MiXCR, applied by TCRdb to the reads, yields one record per CDR3 protein. The profile covers hundreds of thousands of distinct CDR3 sequences, with around a third appearing a single time and under 15% taken by the ten largest. Which antigens these TCRs recognize remains unknown. Sequenced material: cultured CD8+ T cells from PBMCs, taken from culture after CMV antigen stimulation. The receptors originated from a human donor in good health (CMV status not recorded). Some clones in this sample may be carry-over from other donors' samples. Both conserved end residues are part of each CDR3. The order of the fields is V gene, D gene, clone size, J gene, CDR3 DNA, CDR3 protein. D genes are given only for firm matches. Not all rows give a size; the values are once, few, many and, for expanded clones, a class.

v_call: TRBV11-2; d_call: -; clone_size: few; j_call: TRBJ2-1; cdr3_nt: TGTGCCAGCAGCTTAGCCCCCAACAATGAGCAGTTCTTC; cdr3_aa: CASSLAPNNEQFF
v_call: TRBV6-2/TRBV6-3; d_call: TRBD2; clone_size: -; j_call: TRBJ2-1; cdr3_nt: TGTGCCAGCAGTTACTCTCTAGCGGGGGGAGGAAATGAGCAGTTCTTC; cdr3_aa: CASSYSLAGGGNEQFF
v_call: TRBV7-2; d_call: -; clone_size: many; j_call: TRBJ1-4; cdr3_nt: TGTGCCAGCAGCCCCACTTCCGAAAAACTGTTTTTT; cdr3_aa: CASSPTSEKLFF
v_call: TRBV6-2/TRBV6-3; d_call: -; clone_size: few; j_call: TRBJ2-1; cdr3_nt: TGTGCCAGCAGCCAGGGTGATGCGTGGAATGAGCAGTTCTTC; cdr3_aa: CASSQGDAWNEQFF
v_call: TRBV6-6; d_call: -; clone_size: few; j_call: TRBJ2-7; cdr3_nt: TGTGCCAGCAGTGACGACAAGTACGAGCAGTACTTC; cdr3_aa: CASSDDKYEQYF
v_call: TRBV12-5; d_call: -; clone_size: -; j_call: TRBJ2-2; cdr3_nt: TGTGCTAGTGGTTTGGTACCGGACTTGGGCACCGGGGAGCTGTTTTTT; cdr3_aa: CASGLVPDLGTGELFF
v_call: TRBV7-9; d_call: -; clone_size: few; j_call: TRBJ1-1; cdr3_nt: TGTGCCAGCAGCTTAGGGTTCAAGCCCCCTCACACTGAAGCTTTCTTT; cdr3_aa: CASSLGFKPPHTEAFF
v_call: TRBV4-1; d_call: -; clone_size: -; j_call: TRBJ1-4; cdr3_nt: TGCGCCAGCAGCCAAGGGGGACTCGCAACTAATGAAAAACTGTTTTTT; cdr3_aa: CASSQGGLATNEKLFF
v_call: TRBV7-9; d_call: -; clone_size: -; j_call: TRBJ1-1; cdr3_nt: TGTGCCAGCAGCCCACCGGCGGGGAGGAACACTGAAGCTTTCTTT; cdr3_aa: CASSPPAGRNTEAFF
v_call: TRBV12-3/TRBV12-4; d_call: TRBD1; clone_size: many; j_call: TRBJ1-1; cdr3_nt: TGTGCCAGCAGTTCCGGGACAGGTATGAACACTGAAGCTTTCTTT; cdr3_aa: CASSSGTGMNTEAFF
v_call: TRBV11-3; d_call: TRBD2; clone_size: -; j_call: TRBJ2-1; cdr3_nt: TGTGCCAGCAGCTTTCGGACTAGCGGGGGGGCCTACAATGAGCAGTTCTTC; cdr3_aa: CASSFRTSGGAYNEQFF
v_call: TRBV7-3; d_call: TRBD2; clone_size: few; j_call: TRBJ2-3; cdr3_nt: TGTGCCAGCAGCTCCACTAGCGGGGGCCGCTCGAGTACGCAGTATTTT; cdr3_aa: CASSSTSGGRSSTQYF
v_call: TRBV6-6; d_call: TRBD2; clone_size: -; j_call: TRBJ2-1; cdr3_nt: TGTGCCAGCGGGACTAGCGGCTACAATGAGCAGTTCTTC; cdr3_aa: CASGTSGYNEQFF
v_call: TRBV2; d_call: -; clone_size: few; j_call: TRBJ2-3; cdr3_nt: TGTGCCAGCAGTGAGGGCGTAGGACTGTTCACAGATACGCAGTATTTT; cdr3_aa: CASSEGVGLFTDTQYF
v_call: TRBV28; d_call: -; clone_size: few; j_call: TRBJ1-2; cdr3_nt: TGTGCCAGCAGTCCCCCGGACTCTGTTAACTATGGCTACACCTTC; cdr3_aa: CASSPPDSVNYGYTF
v_call: TRBV14; d_call: TRBD2; clone_size: few; j_call: TRBJ2-1; cdr3_nt: TGTGCCAGCAGCCAGGAGCGGGGGGCGGCCTACAATGAGCAGTTCTTC; cdr3_aa: CASSQERGAAYNEQFF
v_call: TRBV7-6; d_call: -; clone_size: -; j_call: TRBJ2-1; cdr3_nt: TGTGCCAGCAGCTCAATCCAGAGCAATCATGAGCAGTTCTTC; cdr3_aa: CASSSIQSNHEQFF
v_call: TRBV7-2; d_call: TRBD1; clone_size: many; j_call: TRBJ2-1; cdr3_nt: TGTGCCAGCAGCCAGACAGGGGGCGCGGCCGATGAGCAGTTCTTC; cdr3_aa: CASSQTGGAADEQFF
v_call: TRBV11-3; d_call: -; clone_size: few; j_call: TRBJ1-1; cdr3_nt: TGTGCCAGCAGCTCGGGCAGCTTGAACACTGAAGCTTTCTTT; cdr3_aa: CASSSGSLNTEAFF
v_call: TRBV19; d_call: -; clone_size: -; j_call: TRBJ1-5; cdr3_nt: TGTGCCAGTACGGACAGAACTAATCAGCCCCAGCATTTT; cdr3_aa: CASTDRTNQPQHF
v_call: TRBV27; d_call: -; clone_size: -; j_call: TRBJ2-7; cdr3_nt: TGTGCCAGCAGTTTATCGATAGCGACCTACCGGGAGCAGTACTTC; cdr3_aa: CASSLSIATYREQYF
v_call: TRBV29-1; d_call: -; clone_size: -; j_call: TRBJ2-7; cdr3_nt: TGCAGCGTTGAAGTGGGGGCCTACGAGCAGTACTTC; cdr3_aa: CSVEVGAYEQYF
v_call: TRBV7-6; d_call: -; clone_size: many; j_call: TRBJ1-5; cdr3_nt: TGTGCCAGCAGCCCTGGAACGGCGGAATTTCAGCCCCAGCATTTT; cdr3_aa: CASSPGTAEFQPQHF
v_call: TRBV29-1; d_call: -; clone_size: few; j_call: TRBJ1-1; cdr3_nt: TGCAGCGTCGCCGTGGGGTCCACTGAAGCTTTCTTT; cdr3_aa: CSVAVGSTEAFF
v_call: TRBV2; d_call: TRBD1; clone_size: few; j_call: TRBJ2-1; cdr3_nt: TGTGCCAGCAAGGGGACAGGGGGCGCGGATGAGCAGTTCTTC; cdr3_aa: CASKGTGGADEQFF
v_call: TRBV5-6; d_call: TRBD1; clone_size: few; j_call: TRBJ2-2; cdr3_nt: TGTGCCAGCAGCTTGGGGGGGACAGTCACCGGGGAGCTGTTTTTT; cdr3_aa: CASSLGGTVTGELFF
v_call: TRBV6-2/TRBV6-3; d_call: -; clone_size: -; j_call: TRBJ2-5; cdr3_nt: TGTGCCAGCAGTGAGGACGAGTACCAAGAGACCCAGTACTTC; cdr3_aa: CASSEDEYQETQYF
v_call: TRBV7-9; d_call: -; clone_size: -; j_call: TRBJ1-2; cdr3_nt: TGTGCCAGCAGCCGGGGGCTAGGAGACTATGGCTACACCTTC; cdr3_aa: CASSRGLGDYGYTF
v_call: TRBV25-1; d_call: TRBD2; clone_size: -; j_call: TRBJ2-2; cdr3_nt: TGTGCCAGCAGAGGGACTAGGAGCGGGGAGCTGTTTTTT; cdr3_aa: CASRGTRSGELFF
v_call: TRBV7-1; d_call: -; clone_size: -; j_call: TRBJ1-1; cdr3_nt: TGTGCCAGCAGCTCCGGGCCAAGGGATAGGGCTTTCTTT; cdr3_aa: CASSSGPRDRAFF
v_call: TRBV6-5; d_call: -; clone_size: -; j_call: TRBJ2-3; cdr3_nt: TGTGCCAGCAAATCTCGGGGGACAGATACGCAGTATTTT; cdr3_aa: CASKSRGTDTQYF
v_call: TRBV10-2; d_call: -; clone_size: few; j_call: TRBJ1-1; cdr3_nt: TGCGCCAGCGGTGCACCCGGGCAGGTTGAAGCTTTCTTT; cdr3_aa: CASGAPGQVEAFF
v_call: TRBV27; d_call: -; clone_size: -; j_call: TRBJ1-2; cdr3_nt: TGTGCCAACAGTGGAGGATACGATGGCTACACCTTC; cdr3_aa: CANSGGYDGYTF
v_call: TRBV2; d_call: -; clone_size: few; j_call: TRBJ2-1; cdr3_nt: TGTGCCAGCAGTGAACTGGGAGAGCAGTTCTTC; cdr3_aa: CASSELGEQFF
v_call: TRBV6-6; d_call: -; clone_size: -; j_call: TRBJ1-2; cdr3_nt: TGTGCCAGCAGTTACTCCCCTTCGGGAGGGCCCTATGGCTACACCTTC; cdr3_aa: CASSYSPSGGPYGYTF
v_call: TRBV13; d_call: -; clone_size: -; j_call: TRBJ1-1; cdr3_nt: TGTGCCAGCAGCTACCCCGGAGAGAACACTGAAGCTTTCTTT; cdr3_aa: CASSYPGENTEAFF
v_call: TRBV7-9; d_call: TRBD2; clone_size: -; j_call: TRBJ2-2; cdr3_nt: TGTGCCAGCAGCTTAATCTGGCGGGGGACGAACACCGGGGAGCTGTTTTTT; cdr3_aa: CASSLIWRGTNTGELFF
v_call: TRBV10-2; d_call: TRBD2; clone_size: -; j_call: TRBJ2-7; cdr3_nt: TGCGCCACACTAGCGGGGGACGAGCAGTACTTC; cdr3_aa: CATLAGDEQYF
v_call: TRBV4-1; d_call: TRBD1; clone_size: -; j_call: TRBJ1-2; cdr3_nt: TGCGCCAGCAGCCAGGGGGACAGTTATGGCTACACCTTC; cdr3_aa: CASSQGDSYGYTF
v_call: TRBV6-1; d_call: -; clone_size: -; j_call: TRBJ2-5; cdr3_nt: TGTGCCAGCACTGAATGGGTACGAGAGACCCAGTACTTC; cdr3_aa: CASTEWVRETQYF
v_call: TRBV7-6; d_call: -; clone_size: few; j_call: TRBJ2-7; cdr3_nt: TGTGCCAGCAGCACACAACCGGGACATACCGAGCAGTACTTC; cdr3_aa: CASSTQPGHTEQYF
v_call: TRBV7-9; d_call: -; clone_size: many; j_call: TRBJ2-3; cdr3_nt: TGTGCCAGCAGCTTAGCGCTAAGGGGGAACCCCACAGATACGCAGTATTTT; cdr3_aa: CASSLALRGNPTDTQYF
v_call: TRBV7-9; d_call: -; clone_size: -; j_call: TRBJ1-2; cdr3_nt: TGTGCCAGCAGCAACAGTGATAACTATGGCTACACCTTC; cdr3_aa: CASSNSDNYGYTF
v_call: TRBV6-5; d_call: -; clone_size: -; j_call: TRBJ2-1; cdr3_nt: TGTGCCAGCAGTTACTCAGGGGGGGCGCCAGCCAACAATGAGCAGTTCTTC; cdr3_aa: CASSYSGGAPANNEQFF
v_call: TRBV4-1; d_call: -; clone_size: few; j_call: TRBJ2-3; cdr3_nt: TGCGCCAGTTGGGGATCTAGCACAGATACGCAGTATTTT; cdr3_aa: CASWGSSTDTQYF
v_call: TRBV4-1; d_call: TRBD2; clone_size: many; j_call: TRBJ2-1; cdr3_nt: TGCGCCAGCAGCCAGACGTGGCGGGGGGCTAACAATGAGCAGTTCTTC; cdr3_aa: CASSQTWRGANNEQFF
v_call: TRBV14; d_call: -; clone_size: -; j_call: TRBJ2-5; cdr3_nt: TGTGCCAGCAGCCGCGGAAGTGGAGGTTTTCAAGAGACCCAGTACTTC; cdr3_aa: CASSRGSGGFQETQYF